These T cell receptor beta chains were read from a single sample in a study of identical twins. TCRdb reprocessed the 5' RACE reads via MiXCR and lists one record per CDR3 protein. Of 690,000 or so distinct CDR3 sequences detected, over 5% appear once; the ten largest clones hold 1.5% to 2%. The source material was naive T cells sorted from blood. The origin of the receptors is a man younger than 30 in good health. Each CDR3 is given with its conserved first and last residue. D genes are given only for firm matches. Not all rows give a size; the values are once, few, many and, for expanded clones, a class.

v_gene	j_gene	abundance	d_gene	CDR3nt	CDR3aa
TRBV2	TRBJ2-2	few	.	TGTGCCAGCTTAGACAGCCCCAGCACCGGGGAGCTGTTTTTT	CASLDSPSTGELFF
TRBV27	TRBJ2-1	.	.	TGTGCCAGCAGTTTCGTGGGAGTGATGGATGAGCAGTTCTTC	CASSFVGVMDEQFF
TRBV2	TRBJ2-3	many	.	TGTGCAGCAGGGTACACAGATACGCAGTATTTT	CAAGYTDTQYF
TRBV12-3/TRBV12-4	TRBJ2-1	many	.	TGTGCCAGCCGGCGGAGTGATGAGCAGTTCTTC	CASRRSDEQFF
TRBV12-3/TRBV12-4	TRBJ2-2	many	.	TGTGCCAGCAGTCCCGGACCGACAACGAACACCGGGGAGCTGTTTTTT	CASSPGPTTNTGELFF
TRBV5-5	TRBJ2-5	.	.	TGTGCCAGCAACCTGGAACGGGGACAAGAGACCCAGTACTTC	CASNLERGQETQYF
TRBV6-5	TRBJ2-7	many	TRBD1	TGTGCCAGCAGCACTCGGGACAGGGGTAACGAGCAGTACTTC	CASSTRDRGNEQYF
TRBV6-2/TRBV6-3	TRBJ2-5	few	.	TGTGCCAGCAGCTACGTGTCACCTGGGGAGACCCAGTACTTC	CASSYVSPGETQYF
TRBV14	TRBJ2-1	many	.	TGTGCCAGCAGCCAAGAATTCTCCGGGACAAAGCAGTACAATGAGCAGTTCTTC	CASSQEFSGTKQYNEQFF
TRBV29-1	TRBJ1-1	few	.	TGCAGCGTTGTCTTTGGCAGTTTCCGCGGCACTGAAGCTTTCTTT	CSVVFGSFRGTEAFF
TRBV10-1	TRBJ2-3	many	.	TGCGCCAGCCGGGCTAGCGGCACAGATACGCAGTATTTT	CASRASGTDTQYF
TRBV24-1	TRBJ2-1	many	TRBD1	TGTGCCATCCGGGACAGCTACAATGAGCAGTTCTTC	CAIRDSYNEQFF
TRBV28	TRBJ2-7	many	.	TGTGCCAGCAGTTTGTATCAAGACAGGCTCGGGTACGAGCAGTACTTC	CASSLYQDRLGYEQYF
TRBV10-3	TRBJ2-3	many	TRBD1	TGTGCCATCGCGCGGGACAGGGGAACAGATACGCAGTATTTT	CAIARDRGTDTQYF
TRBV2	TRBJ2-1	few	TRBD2	TGTGCCAGCAGGGGCCCGGGACTAGACTCCAATGAGCAGTTCTTC	CASRGPGLDSNEQFF
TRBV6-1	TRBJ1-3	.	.	TGTGCCAGCGCGGGTTCAGGAAACACCATATATTTT	CASAGSGNTIYF
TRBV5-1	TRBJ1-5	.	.	TGCGCCAGCAGCTGGGGGGGCGAATCCCAGCCCCAGCATTTT	CASSWGGESQPQHF
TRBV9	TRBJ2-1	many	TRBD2	TGTGCCAGCAACGTGGGTAGCGGGAGAAGTTTTGAGCAGTTCTTC	CASNVGSGRSFEQFF
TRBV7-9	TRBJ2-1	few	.	TGTGCCAGCAGCTTATCTGGGTTAAACGCGGCGGGGGAGCAGTTCTTC	CASSLSGLNAAGEQFF
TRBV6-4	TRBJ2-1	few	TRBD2	TGTGCCAGCAGTTTGAGCGGGAGGGAAAACCAGTTCTTC	CASSLSGRENQFF
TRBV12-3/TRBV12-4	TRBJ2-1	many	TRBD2	TGTGCCAGCAGTTGGGGACTAGCGAGAAATGAGCAGTTCTTC	CASSWGLARNEQFF
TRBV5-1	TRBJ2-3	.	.	TGCGCCAGCAGCTTAGACAGAGCAGACTGGGGCCCGCGGTATTTT	CASSLDRADWGPRYF
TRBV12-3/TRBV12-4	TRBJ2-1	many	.	TGTGCCAGCAGTCCCCGGGAGCCTTCGGAGCAGTTCTTC	CASSPREPSEQFF
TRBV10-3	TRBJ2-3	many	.	TGTGCCATCAGTGATTCGAGCGAAGATACGCAGTATTTT	CAISDSSEDTQYF
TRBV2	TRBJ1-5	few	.	TGTGCCAGCAATACCGGAGGGCCCCAGCATTTT	CASNTGGPQHF
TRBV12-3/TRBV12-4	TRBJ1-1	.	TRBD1	TGTGCCAGCTCTGATTCCGGGACAGGGGGCCCAGACACTGAAGCTTTCTTT	CASSDSGTGGPDTEAFF
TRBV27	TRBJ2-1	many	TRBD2	TGTGCCAGCAGTTTAGCGGGAGGGCTCTTTGGCAATGAGCAGTTCTTC	CASSLAGGLFGNEQFF
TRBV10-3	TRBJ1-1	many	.	TGTGCCATCAGTGAGTTGACAGGAAAAGCTTTCTTT	CAISELTGKAFF
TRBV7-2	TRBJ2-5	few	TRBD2	TGTGCCAGCAGCTTCGCGGGAGGGCCCCCTGAGACCCAGTACTTC	CASSFAGGPPETQYF
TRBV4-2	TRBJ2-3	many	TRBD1	TGTGCCAGCAGCCAAGATTTACAGGGGGCGAATACGCAGTATTTT	CASSQDLQGANTQYF
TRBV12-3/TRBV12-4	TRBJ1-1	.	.	TGTGCCAGCACCTCCACAGACAACACTGAAGCTTTCTTT	CASTSTDNTEAFF
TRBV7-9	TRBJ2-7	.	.	TGTGCCAGCAGCTTAGCGGATCCGGGACCAAACTACGAGCAGTACTTC	CASSLADPGPNYEQYF
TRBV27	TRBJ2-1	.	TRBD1	TGTGCCAGCAGTCCCCAGACAGGGGGCATCTATGAGCAGTTCTTC	CASSPQTGGIYEQFF
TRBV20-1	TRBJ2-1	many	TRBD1	TGCAGTGCTAGCAGGGGGCTGAATGAGCAGTTCTTC	CSASRGLNEQFF
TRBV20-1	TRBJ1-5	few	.	TGCAGTGCTAGAGTCCCCAGGGCCCAGCCCCAGCATTTT	CSARVPRAQPQHF
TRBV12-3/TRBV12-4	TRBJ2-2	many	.	TGTGCCAGCAGTTTGCCACTAGGGTGGGACACCGGGGAGCTGTTTTTT	CASSLPLGWDTGELFF
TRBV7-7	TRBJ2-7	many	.	TGTGCCAGCAGCTTGGGTCCGGTTTCGGGGGCATTCTACGAGCAGTACTTC	CASSLGPVSGAFYEQYF
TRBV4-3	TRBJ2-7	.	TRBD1	TGCGCCTATCCCGCGGGGACAGGCTACGAGCAGTACTTC	CAYPAGTGYEQYF
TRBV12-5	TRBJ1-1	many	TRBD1	TGTGCTAGTGGGAAGGGGGCGTTGAACACTGAAGCTTTCTTT	CASGKGALNTEAFF
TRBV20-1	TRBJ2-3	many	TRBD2	TGCAGTGCTAGAGAAAGGGCGGGAGCAGATACGCAGTATTTT	CSARERAGADTQYF
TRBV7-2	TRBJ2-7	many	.	TGTGCCAGCAGCTTCGGGGGAACATATTACGAGCAGTACTTC	CASSFGGTYYEQYF
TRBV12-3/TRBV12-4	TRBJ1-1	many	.	TGTGCCAGCAGGGCGTTCCAGAACACTGAAGCTTTCTTT	CASRAFQNTEAFF
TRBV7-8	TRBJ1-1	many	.	TGTGCCAGCAGCTTAACGTGGGGGGAGATTACTGAAGCTTTCTTT	CASSLTWGEITEAFF
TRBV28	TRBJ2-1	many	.	TGTGCCAGCAGTTTAAAAGAGATCTACAATGAGCAGTTCTTC	CASSLKEIYNEQFF
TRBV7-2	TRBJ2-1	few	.	TGTGCCAGCAGCGATGTTACTAGGCTCGGTGAGCAGTTCTTC	CASSDVTRLGEQFF
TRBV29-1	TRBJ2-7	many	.	TGCAGCGTTGAAGTCGGCTACGAGCAGTACTTC	CSVEVGYEQYF
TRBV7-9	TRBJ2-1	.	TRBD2	TGTGCCAGCATCCCAAGAATCGGGGGAGGGTTCTACAATGAGCAGTTCTTC	CASIPRIGGGFYNEQFF